This T cell receptor beta chain appears in the sequencing data of a study of T cells in Graves' hyperthyroidism and ophthalmopathy. Using around 10 ml of fresh peripheral blood, PBMCs were prepared. RNA transcripts were the template for amplifying TCR beta CDR3 regions. TCR CDR3 regions were first amplified by RT-PCR with HTBI primers. TCRdb analysed the multiplex PCR reads with MiXCR anew, one entry per CDR3 protein. Here the sample spans under 450,000 distinct CDR3 sequences, about 18% being singletons. The CDR3 contains 15 residues. V dropped 6 bases and J dropped 7 bases, with 18 bases sitting between them. Germline V CDR1 and CDR2: MDHEN, SYDVKM.

The chain combines TRBV28 with TRBJ2-2; possibly TRBD1 or TRBD2 for D (5 bases each). The sequencing input was blood. The receptor's source is a woman aged 30 to 39 with Graves' hyperthyroidism that later progressed to Graves' ophthalmopathy. The CDR3 spells CASSEPGPEGGELFF. The DNA of the CDR3 is TGTGCCAGCAGCGAGCCGGGACCGGAAGGCGGGGAGCTGTTTTTT.